A selection of T cell receptor beta chains follows, all from one sample in a study of T-cell memory formation after mild COVID-19. Using its own MiXCR run on the 5' RACE reads, TCRdb lists one record per CDR3 protein. The sample carries 250,000 to 350,000 distinct CDR3 sequences, roughly 19% recorded once. The sequenced sample was PBMCs or a T cell subset sorted from them (not recorded which). Receptor source: a man aged 18 to 29 who had mild COVID-19 (a few samples of this study predate the infection). Cell type and time point are not known. Both conserved end residues are part of each CDR3. A D gene is named only where the DNA matches it firmly. A clone size is listed for some rows: how often the clone was seen (once, few, many), or a class if it is expanded.

CDR3aa: CASSLLYSRNQPQHF
CDR3nt: TGTGCCAGCAGCTTGTTGTACAGCCGCAATCAGCCCCAGCATTTT
j_gene: TRBJ1-5
v_gene: TRBV7-8
d_gene: -
abundance: -

CDR3aa: CASSTLAGGEQFF
CDR3nt: TGTGCCAGCAGTACGCTAGCGGGCGGTGAGCAGTTCTTC
j_gene: TRBJ2-1
v_gene: TRBV5-6
d_gene: TRBD2
abundance: -

CDR3aa: CASGNRDGSYEQYF
CDR3nt: TGTGCCAGCGGAAACCGGGACGGCTCCTACGAGCAGTACTTC
j_gene: TRBJ2-7
v_gene: TRBV6-6
d_gene: -
abundance: few

CDR3aa: CASSLGLQGRSPGRSPLHF
CDR3nt: TGCGCCAGCAGCTTGGGTCTGCAGGGCCGTAGCCCCGGCCGTTCACCCCTCCACTTT
j_gene: TRBJ1-6
v_gene: TRBV5-1
d_gene: -
abundance: -

CDR3aa: CSARDPTSRAGELFF
CDR3nt: TGCAGTGCTAGAGATCCGACTAGCAGGGCCGGGGAGCTGTTTTTT
j_gene: TRBJ2-2
v_gene: TRBV20-1
d_gene: TRBD2
abundance: few

CDR3aa: CSARTSVEQFF
CDR3nt: TGCAGTGCGAGGACTAGTGTTGAGCAGTTCTTC
j_gene: TRBJ2-1
v_gene: TRBV20-1
d_gene: TRBD2
abundance: -

CDR3aa: CSVPRDRAGPEAFF
CDR3nt: TGCAGCGTACCCCGGGACAGGGCGGGCCCTGAAGCTTTCTTT
j_gene: TRBJ1-1
v_gene: TRBV29-1
d_gene: TRBD1
abundance: few

CDR3aa: CASSYSRAGDYEQYF
CDR3nt: TGTGCCAGCAGTTACTCGAGGGCAGGGGACTACGAGCAGTACTTC
j_gene: TRBJ2-7
v_gene: TRBV6-5
d_gene: -
abundance: -

CDR3aa: CASIGSGANVLTF
CDR3nt: TGTGCCAGCATCGGCTCTGGGGCCAACGTCCTGACTTTC
j_gene: TRBJ2-6
v_gene: TRBV11-2
d_gene: -
abundance: -

CDR3aa: CASSSGLAGDEQYF
CDR3nt: TGCGCCAGCAGTTCGGGGCTAGCGGGGGATGAGCAGTACTTC
j_gene: TRBJ2-7
v_gene: TRBV10-1
d_gene: TRBD2
abundance: -

CDR3aa: CASGQGATGELFF
CDR3nt: TGTGCCAGCGGACAGGGGGCAACCGGGGAGCTGTTTTTT
j_gene: TRBJ2-2
v_gene: TRBV28
d_gene: TRBD1
abundance: few

CDR3aa: CASSQDGGGGAPGSTDTQYF
CDR3nt: TGCGCCAGCAGCCAAGATGGAGGCGGGGGGGCGCCTGGGAGCACAGATACGCAGTATTTT
j_gene: TRBJ2-3
v_gene: TRBV4-3
d_gene: TRBD2
abundance: many

CDR3aa: CASSRLQSSTNGKLFF
CDR3nt: TGTGCCAGCAGCCGCCTCCAGAGTTCAACTAATGGAAAACTGTTTTTT
j_gene: TRBJ1-4
v_gene: TRBV14
d_gene: -
abundance: -

CDR3aa: CASSPTGGRSASNQPQHF
CDR3nt: TGTGCCAGTAGCCCGACAGGGGGCCGATCCGCAAGCAATCAGCCCCAGCATTTT
j_gene: TRBJ1-5
v_gene: TRBV19
d_gene: TRBD1
abundance: -

CDR3aa: CSAEAASSYEQYF
CDR3nt: TGCAGCGCCGAGGCAGCCAGCTCCTACGAGCAGTACTTC
j_gene: TRBJ2-7
v_gene: TRBV29-1
d_gene: -
abundance: -

CDR3aa: CASSQKRREPLEQYF
CDR3nt: TGCGCCAGCAGCCAAAAACGGCGGGAACCCCTCGAGCAGTACTTC
j_gene: TRBJ2-7
v_gene: TRBV4-3
d_gene: -
abundance: -

CDR3aa: CASSLRGDQPQHF
CDR3nt: TGTGCCAGCAGCTTACGGGGGGACCAGCCCCAGCATTTT
j_gene: TRBJ1-5
v_gene: TRBV7-2
d_gene: -
abundance: many

CDR3aa: CATSRDRSGYEQYF
CDR3nt: TGTGCCACCAGCAGAGATCGGTCCGGCTACGAGCAGTACTTC
j_gene: TRBJ2-7
v_gene: TRBV15
d_gene: -
abundance: many

CDR3aa: CASRTGRFQPQHF
CDR3nt: TGTGCCAGCAGGACGGGGAGGTTTCAGCCCCAGCATTTT
j_gene: TRBJ1-5
v_gene: TRBV6-5
d_gene: -
abundance: few

CDR3aa: CASSQGSWDTDTQYF
CDR3nt: TGCGCCAGCAGCCAAGGGTCTTGGGACACAGATACGCAGTATTTT
j_gene: TRBJ2-3
v_gene: TRBV4-1
d_gene: -
abundance: few

CDR3aa: CSVLLAGGMVLDTQYF
CDR3nt: TGCAGCGTTCTCCTAGCGGGGGGCATGGTTCTAGATACGCAGTATTTT
j_gene: TRBJ2-3
v_gene: TRBV29-1
d_gene: TRBD2
abundance: few

CDR3aa: CASSSGTGYLAKNIQYF
CDR3nt: TGTGCCAGCAGTTCCGGGACAGGGTATCTAGCCAAAAACATTCAGTACTTC
j_gene: TRBJ2-4
v_gene: TRBV6-6
d_gene: TRBD1
abundance: -

CDR3aa: CSVPRGEKLFF
CDR3nt: TGCAGCGTCCCCAGGGGGGAAAAACTGTTTTTT
j_gene: TRBJ1-4
v_gene: TRBV29-1
d_gene: TRBD1
abundance: few

CDR3aa: CASTTGGLYNEQFF
CDR3nt: TGTGCCAGCACCACAGGGGGCCTCTACAATGAGCAGTTCTTC
j_gene: TRBJ2-1
v_gene: TRBV6-2/TRBV6-3
d_gene: TRBD1
abundance: few

CDR3aa: CASSSRNYYNEQFF
CDR3nt: TGCGCCAGCAGCTCGAGAAATTATTACAATGAGCAGTTCTTC
j_gene: TRBJ2-1
v_gene: TRBV5-1
d_gene: -
abundance: once

CDR3aa: CSASGDEQFF
CDR3nt: TGCAGCGCCTCCGGGGATGAGCAGTTCTTC
j_gene: TRBJ2-1
v_gene: TRBV29-1
d_gene: -
abundance: few

CDR3aa: CASSQGTLRVGAFF
CDR3nt: TGTGCCAGCAGCCAAGGCACTTTACGCGTGGGAGCTTTCTTT
j_gene: TRBJ1-1
v_gene: TRBV7-2
d_gene: -
abundance: few

CDR3aa: CASSRQGWQETQYF
CDR3nt: TGTGCCAGCAGTAGACAGGGTTGGCAAGAGACCCAGTACTTC
j_gene: TRBJ2-5
v_gene: TRBV12-3/TRBV12-4
d_gene: TRBD1
abundance: -

CDR3aa: CASSVLRGPNEQYF
CDR3nt: TGTGCCAGCAGCGTACTTAGGGGTCCCAACGAGCAGTACTTC
j_gene: TRBJ2-7
v_gene: TRBV11-2
d_gene: -
abundance: -

CDR3aa: CASSTRQGRSPLHF
CDR3nt: TGTGCCAGCAGCACCCGACAGGGTCGGTCACCCCTCCACTTT
j_gene: TRBJ1-6
v_gene: TRBV13
d_gene: TRBD1
abundance: -

CDR3aa: CASTLGTEAFF
CDR3nt: TGTGCCAGCACCCTAGGGACTGAAGCTTTCTTT
j_gene: TRBJ1-1
v_gene: TRBV5-4
d_gene: -
abundance: many

CDR3aa: CSAREWDSPQHF
CDR3nt: TGCAGTGCTAGAGAGTGGGACAGCCCCCAGCATTTT
j_gene: TRBJ1-5
v_gene: TRBV20-1
d_gene: TRBD1
abundance: -

CDR3aa: CASQTMGNYEQYF
CDR3nt: TGTGCCAGCCAGACGATGGGTAACTACGAGCAGTACTTC
j_gene: TRBJ2-7
v_gene: TRBV12-3/TRBV12-4
d_gene: -
abundance: many

CDR3aa: CASSLDRVNYGYTF
CDR3nt: TGCGCCAGCAGCTTGGACAGGGTCAACTATGGCTACACCTTC
j_gene: TRBJ1-2
v_gene: TRBV5-1
d_gene: -
abundance: many

CDR3aa: CASRLRRGRTGTDTQYF
CDR3nt: TGTGCCAGCAGGCTCCGCAGGGGGCGTACGGGCACAGATACGCAGTATTTT
j_gene: TRBJ2-3
v_gene: TRBV12-3/TRBV12-4
d_gene: TRBD1
abundance: -

CDR3aa: CASRTAAPDTQYF
CDR3nt: TGTGCCAGCAGGACGGCAGCTCCAGATACGCAGTATTTT
j_gene: TRBJ2-3
v_gene: TRBV6-1
d_gene: -
abundance: few

CDR3aa: CASSLGRQNNEQFF
CDR3nt: TGTGCCAGCAGCTTAGGCAGGCAGAACAATGAGCAGTTCTTC
j_gene: TRBJ2-1
v_gene: TRBV11-2
d_gene: -
abundance: -

CDR3aa: CASSWKTSGPSYEQYF
CDR3nt: TGTGCCAGCAGCTGGAAGACTAGCGGGCCCTCCTACGAGCAGTACTTC
j_gene: TRBJ2-7
v_gene: TRBV5-6
d_gene: TRBD2
abundance: few

CDR3aa: CAWSGGATQYF
CDR3nt: TGTGCCTGGAGTGGAGGGGCGACCCAGTACTTC
j_gene: TRBJ2-5
v_gene: TRBV30
d_gene: -
abundance: few

CDR3aa: CASSYTPRGPGELFF
CDR3nt: TGTGCCAGCAGTTACACCCCCCGAGGTCCCGGGGAGCTGTTTTTT
j_gene: TRBJ2-2
v_gene: TRBV6-2/TRBV6-3
d_gene: -
abundance: -

CDR3aa: CASSVYRDGELFF
CDR3nt: TGTGCCAGCAGCGTATACAGGGATGGGGAGCTGTTTTTT
j_gene: TRBJ2-2
v_gene: TRBV11-3
d_gene: -
abundance: few

CDR3aa: CASREGDQPQHF
CDR3nt: TGTGCCAGCAGGGAGGGGGATCAGCCCCAGCATTTT
j_gene: TRBJ1-5
v_gene: TRBV7-9
d_gene: -
abundance: -

CDR3aa: CASSLGVLAVTYNEQFF
CDR3nt: TGTGCCAGCAGCTTAGGGGTACTAGCGGTGACCTACAATGAGCAGTTCTTC
j_gene: TRBJ2-1
v_gene: TRBV11-1
d_gene: TRBD2
abundance: -

CDR3aa: CSASIGVSGVYTF
CDR3nt: TGCAGTGCTAGTATCGGGGTTTCGGGTGTTTACACCTTC
j_gene: TRBJ1-2
v_gene: TRBV20-1
d_gene: -
abundance: -

CDR3aa: CASSPGTSGLATDTQYF
CDR3nt: TGTGCCAGCAGCCCCGGGACTAGCGGGTTAGCCACAGATACGCAGTATTTT
j_gene: TRBJ2-3
v_gene: TRBV28
d_gene: TRBD2
abundance: -

CDR3aa: CASSYFRVGTEAFF
CDR3nt: TGTGCCAGCAGTTACTTTCGGGTTGGGACTGAAGCTTTCTTT
j_gene: TRBJ1-1
v_gene: TRBV6-8
d_gene: -
abundance: -

CDR3aa: CASSPSGGPNEQFF
CDR3nt: TGTGCCAGCAGCCCTTCAGGGGGTCCCAATGAGCAGTTCTTC
j_gene: TRBJ2-1
v_gene: TRBV7-2
d_gene: TRBD1
abundance: -

CDR3aa: CASQGGAGNIQYF
CDR3nt: TGTGCCAGCCAGGGGGGGGCCGGTAACATTCAGTACTTC
j_gene: TRBJ2-4
v_gene: TRBV12-3/TRBV12-4
d_gene: -
abundance: -